The T cell receptor (beta chain) under discussion was sequenced for a study of glioma-infiltrating T cells after dendritic cell vaccination. Trimming at V came to 2 bases and at J to 4 bases, leaving 5 bases not matched to a gene. Germline CDR1 and CDR2: ENHRY and SYGVKD. The CDR3 is 15 residues long. Isocitrate dehydrogenase mutation was absent in all glioblastoma patients. Produced via immunoSEQ multiplex PCR; TCRdb's table is partial and in-frame only. This table holds 85,000 to 110,000 clones, about four fifths found once. This chain joins TRBV10-3 and TRBJ1-5, with TRBD1 matching over 7 bases. The source was blood, collected before dendritic cell vaccination. This TCR was recovered from a human donor with glioblastoma. The CDR3 coding sequence is TGTGCCATCAGTGAGAGCGGCAGGGGGAATCAGCCCCAGCATTTT. Translated, it gives CAISESGRGNQPQHF.